These T cell receptor beta chains were read from a single sample in a study of blood T cell repertoires in COVID-19. Sequencing was performed with immunoSEQ multiplex PCR; in TCRdb, only in-frame clones are kept and a portion is missing. The table has approximately 470,000 clones, 80% to 90% seen once. Sequenced material: peripheral blood. The receptors shown here come from a human donor in a cohort sampled during active COVID-19. CDR3s include the opening cysteine and the closing phenylalanine or tryptophan. D genes are given only for firm matches. The size field is filled for only some rows; it gives once, few, many or a size class.

cdr3_nt cdr3_aa j_call cdr3_length v_call d_call clone_size
TGTGCCAGCAGCTTGGCGCTAGCGGGAGGTGAGCAGTTCTTC CASSLALAGGEQFF TRBJ2-1 14 TRBV5-6 TRBD2 NA
TGTGCCAGCAGCGGGACTAGCGGGAGGGAGACCCAGTACTTC CASSGTSGRETQYF TRBJ2-5 14 TRBV2 TRBD2 NA
TGTGTCCTAGGCCGGGAGGACTACAATGAGCAGTTCTTC CVLGREDYNEQFF TRBJ2-1 13 TRBV6-5 TRBD2 NA
TGTGCCAGCAGCCAATCACGGGGACTCTCTAGCACAGATACGCAGTATTTT CASSQSRGLSSTDTQYF TRBJ2-3 17 TRBV4-2 NA NA
TGTGCCAGCAGCCTCCTTGCGGCGGGAGGGGCGTACAATGAGCAGTTCTTC CASSLLAAGGAYNEQFF TRBJ2-1 17 TRBV7-2 TRBD2 few
TGTGCCAGCAGCGGAGGGACAGGGAACACCGGGGAGCTGTTTTTT CASSGGTGNTGELFF TRBJ2-2 15 TRBV5-5 TRBD1 NA
TGTGCCAGTAGGCGTCGAGCGGGAGAAGGGGAGCTGTTTTTT CASRRRAGEGELFF TRBJ2-2 14 TRBV19 TRBD2 NA
TGTGCCAGTTCCCGCCCCGGGACTGTCTCCTACAATGAGCAGTTCTTC CASSRPGTVSYNEQFF TRBJ2-1 16 TRBV27 NA NA
TGTGCCAGCAGCTTAATCGGGACTAGCGGGAGTTCGGAGACCCAGTACTTC CASSLIGTSGSSETQYF TRBJ2-5 17 TRBV11-2 TRBD2 NA
TGTGCCAGCAGCGTCGGACTGCCGAACACTGAAGCTTTCTTT CASSVGLPNTEAFF TRBJ1-1 14 TRBV11-2 NA NA
TGTGCCAGTAGTATGACAGGGACTCTTAATCAGCCCCAGCATTTT CASSMTGTLNQPQHF TRBJ1-5 15 TRBV19 TRBD1 NA
TGTGCCAGCAGCCATGCGGGGTGGGACAGGGGAAAGTCTAACTATGGCTACACCTTC CASSHAGWDRGKSNYGYTF TRBJ1-2 19 TRBV4-2 TRBD1 NA
TGTGCCAGCAGCCAAGATAGGAGGGAAAAACTGTTTTTT CASSQDRREKLFF TRBJ1-4 13 TRBV4-2 NA NA
TGTGCCAGCAGCTCTTACCTGGACAGGGATATTAGAGGAGTCCAGTACTTC CASSSYLDRDIRGVQYF TRBJ2-5 17 TRBV25-1 TRBD1 NA
TGTGCCAGCAGCCAAGATATTAGTTCACCCCTCCACTTT CASSQDISSPLHF TRBJ1-6 13 TRBV4-2 NA NA
TGTGCCAGTAGTCCGACAGGGGGCTTGGGAAACATTCAGTACTTC CASSPTGGLGNIQYF TRBJ2-4 15 TRBV19 TRBD1 NA
TGTGCCAGCAGTATAGGGACTAGCCGGACCTACGAGCAGTACTTC CASSIGTSRTYEQYF TRBJ2-7 15 TRBV28 TRBD2 NA
TGTGCCACCTCGGGACTAGCGGGAGTTTCGGACACCGGGGAGCTGTTTTTT CATSGLAGVSDTGELFF TRBJ2-2 17 TRBV24-1 TRBD2 NA
TGTGCCAGCGGACTTCGGGGGGGTTCCTACGAGCAGTACTTC CASGLRGGSYEQYF TRBJ2-7 14 TRBV7-2 TRBD2 NA
TGTGCCAGCTCCTTTGGGGGGGTGTATAATTCACCCCTCCACTTT CASSFGGVYNSPLHF TRBJ1-6 15 TRBV6-5 NA NA
TGTGCCAGTAGTTGGAACAGAAACACTGAAGCTTTCTTT CASSWNRNTEAFF TRBJ1-1 13 TRBV19 NA NA
TGTGCCAGCACGCCAGGGGGCTTTACCTACGAGCAGTACTTC CASTPGGFTYEQYF TRBJ2-7 14 TRBV2 TRBD1 once
TGTGCCAGCTCACCACCGCAACATGCAGACTATGGCTACACCTTC CASSPPQHADYGYTF TRBJ1-2 15 TRBV18 NA NA
TGTGCCAGCAGCTTCCGGGACAGGGGAACAGAGACCCAGTACTTC CASSFRDRGTETQYF TRBJ2-5 15 TRBV11-1 TRBD1 NA
TGTGCCAGCAGTTGGACAGGGGGCCAGCAGCATTTT CASSWTGGQQHF TRBJ1-5 12 TRBV12-3/TRBV12-4 TRBD1 NA
TGTGCCAGCAGGGACAGGGCTACAGATACGCAGTATTTT CASRDRATDTQYF TRBJ2-3 13 TRBV27 TRBD1 once
TGTGCCAGCTCACCTCAGGGGGCGCAGAGCAATCAGCCCCAGCATTTT CASSPQGAQSNQPQHF TRBJ1-5 16 TRBV18 TRBD1 once
TGTGCCAGCAGTCGGGAGGGCGGGAGCACAGATACGCAGTATTTT CASSREGGSTDTQYF TRBJ2-3 15 TRBV6-4 TRBD2 NA
NA CASSSSDSIYGYTF TRBJ1-2 14 TRBV6-5 NA NA
TGTGCCAGCTCACCCTCTCGGGAGAGCACCGGGGAGCTGTTTTTT CASSPSRESTGELFF TRBJ2-2 15 TRBV18 NA NA
TGTGCCAGCAGGGGACTTACCGGGGAGCTGTTTTTT CASRGLTGELFF TRBJ2-2 12 TRBV6-5 NA NA
TGTGCCTGGAGTGTAGGTTGGGGACTAGCGGGATCGACCGGGGAGCTGTTTTTT CAWSVGWGLAGSTGELFF TRBJ2-2 18 TRBV30 TRBD2 NA